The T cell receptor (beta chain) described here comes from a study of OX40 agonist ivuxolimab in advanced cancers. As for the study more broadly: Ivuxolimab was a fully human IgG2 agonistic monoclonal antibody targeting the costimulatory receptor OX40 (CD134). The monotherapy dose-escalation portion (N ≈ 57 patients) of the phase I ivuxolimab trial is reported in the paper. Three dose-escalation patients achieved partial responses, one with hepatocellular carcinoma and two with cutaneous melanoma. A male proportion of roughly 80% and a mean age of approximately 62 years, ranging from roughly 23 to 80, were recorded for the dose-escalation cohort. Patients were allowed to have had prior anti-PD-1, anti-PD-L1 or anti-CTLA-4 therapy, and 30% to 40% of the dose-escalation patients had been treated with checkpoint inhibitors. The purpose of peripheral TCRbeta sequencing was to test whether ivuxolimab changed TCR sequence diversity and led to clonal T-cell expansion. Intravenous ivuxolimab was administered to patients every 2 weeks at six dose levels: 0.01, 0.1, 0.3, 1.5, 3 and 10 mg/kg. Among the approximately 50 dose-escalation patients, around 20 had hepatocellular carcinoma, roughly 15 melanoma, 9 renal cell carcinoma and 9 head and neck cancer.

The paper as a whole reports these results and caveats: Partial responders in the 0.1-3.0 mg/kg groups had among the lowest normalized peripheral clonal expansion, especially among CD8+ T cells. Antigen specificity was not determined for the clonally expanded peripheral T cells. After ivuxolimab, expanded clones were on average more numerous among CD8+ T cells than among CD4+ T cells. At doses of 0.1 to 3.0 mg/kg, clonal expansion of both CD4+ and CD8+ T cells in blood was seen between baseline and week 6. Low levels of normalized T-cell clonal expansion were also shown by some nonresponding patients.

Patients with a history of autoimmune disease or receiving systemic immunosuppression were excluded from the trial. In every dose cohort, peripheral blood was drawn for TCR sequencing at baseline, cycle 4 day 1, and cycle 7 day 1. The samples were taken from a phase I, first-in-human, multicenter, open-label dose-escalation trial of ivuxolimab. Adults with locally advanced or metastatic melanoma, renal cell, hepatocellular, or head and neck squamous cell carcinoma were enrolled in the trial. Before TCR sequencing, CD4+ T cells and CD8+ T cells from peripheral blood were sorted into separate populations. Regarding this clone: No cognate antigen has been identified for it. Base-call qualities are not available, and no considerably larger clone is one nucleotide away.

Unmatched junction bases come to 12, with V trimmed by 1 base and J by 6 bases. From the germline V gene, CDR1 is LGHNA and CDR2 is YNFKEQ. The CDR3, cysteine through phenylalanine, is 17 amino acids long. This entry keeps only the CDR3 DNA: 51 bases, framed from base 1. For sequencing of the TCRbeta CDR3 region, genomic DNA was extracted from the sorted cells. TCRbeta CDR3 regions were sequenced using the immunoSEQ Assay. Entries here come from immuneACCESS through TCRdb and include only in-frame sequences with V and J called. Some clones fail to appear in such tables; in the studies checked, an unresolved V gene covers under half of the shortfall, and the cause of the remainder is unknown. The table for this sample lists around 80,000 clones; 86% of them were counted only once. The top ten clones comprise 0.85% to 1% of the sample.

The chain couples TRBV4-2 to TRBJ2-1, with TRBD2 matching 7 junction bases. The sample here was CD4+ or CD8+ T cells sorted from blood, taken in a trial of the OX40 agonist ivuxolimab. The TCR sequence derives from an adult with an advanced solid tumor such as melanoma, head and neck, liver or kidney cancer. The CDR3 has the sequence CASSQVGKSGDFNEQFF. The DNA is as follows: TGTGCCAGCAGCCAAGTCGGGAAGAGCGGGGATTTCAATGAGCAGTTCTTC.